The 11 T cell receptor beta chains below all came from one sample that was sequenced in a study of post-analysis software for immune sequencing data. The study's findings and limits: Patients had higher frequencies than controls of five TRBV segments, including TRBV5-6, TRBV5-1 and TRBV20-1.

Prepared TCR beta cDNA libraries contained unique molecular identifiers. TCRdb recomputed calls from the PCR reads with MiXCR, one row per CDR3 protein. The sample consists of some 690,000 distinct CDR3 sequences, roughly three fifths of them appearing once. These receptors have no identified antigens. Sequenced sample: blood. The source of these receptors is a girl aged 2 to 9 with multiple sclerosis.

The chain uses TRBV20-1 and TRBJ2-3, with 11 nucleotides matching TRBD2. CDR1 is DFQATT and CDR2 is SNEGSKA in the germline V gene (reference sequence). The CDR3 covers 17 residues. The V gene end was trimmed by 2 bases and the J gene end by 2 bases; junction bases not matched to a gene: 9. The CDR3 nucleotides read TGCAGTGCTAGATCTATAGCGGGAGGGCCTCACACAGATACGCAGTATTTT. Protein product: CSARSIAGGPHTDTQYF.

The rearrangement uses TRBV10-3 and TRBJ2-3; D perhaps matches TRBD1 (6 bases). This CDR3 contains 15 residues. Between the trimmed V and J ends, which lost 7 bases and 0 bases, there was a span of 14 bases. Germline V CDR1 and CDR2: ENHRY, SYGVKD. CDR3 DNA: TGTGCCATCACCCTGGGGGCCTATAGCACAGATACGCAGTATTTT. It specifies CAITLGAYSTDTQYF.

CDR3 amino acids: CASSSVPNTGELFF. The CDR3 coding sequence is TGTGCCAGCAGCTCCGTACCGAACACCGGGGAGCTGTTTTTT. This chain connects TRBV11-2 to TRBJ2-2; D uncertain. In germline, CDR1 is SGHAT, CDR2 FQNNGV. Trimming pared 4 bases from V and 0 bases from J, leaving 6 bases between. The CDR3 is 14 amino acids.

This clonotype came up a few times. V and J are TRBV6-6 and TRBJ2-3; either TRBD1 or TRBD2 may fit D (5 bases each). The CDR3 runs to 13 residues. Germline V gene data show CDR1 as MNHNY and CDR2 as SVGAGI (reference sequence). Trimming cost V 5 bases and J 7 bases, with 13 bases left between them. The CDR3 is CASSTPPGHTQYF. The CDR3 coding sequence is TGTGCCAGCAGTACCCCCCCGGGGCATACGCAGTATTTT.

This chain links TRBV27 with TRBJ2-7; 10 bases are shared with TRBD1. Germline CDR1 MNHEY, CDR2 SMNVEV (reference sequence). The CDR3 loop spans 16 amino acids. The junction had 11 bases not matched to a gene; V was cut back by 2 bases and J by 7 bases. The CDR3 DNA is TGTGCCAGCAGTTTACTAAGGGACAGGGGAATTGGGGAGCAGTACTTC. It translates to CASSLLRDRGIGEQYF.

The V call is TRBV20-1, the J call TRBJ2-1; 8 bases fit TRBD2. The trim removed 2 bases at V and 2 bases at J, leaving 5 bases unmatched. Germline CDR1 DFQATT, CDR2 SNEGSKA (reference sequence). The CDR3 spans 15 residues. CDR3 DNA sequence: TGCAGTGCTAGATGGGCGGGAGGCACCTACAATGAGCAGTTCTTC. It is translated as CSARWAGGTYNEQFF.

The chain uses TRBV11-2 and TRBJ2-7; tentative D call: TRBD1 (6 bases). Germline CDR1 reads SGHAT; CDR2 reads FQNNGV. V was cut by 3 bases and J by 1 base, with 22 bases left in between. CDR3 length equals 18 residues. The CDR3 sequence: CASSFGPGVWAMSYEQYF. CDR3 DNA: TGTGCCAGCAGCTTTGGGCCAGGGGTTTGGGCAATGTCCTACGAGCAGTACTTC.

The CDR3 nucleotides read TGTGCCAGCAGCCCACGACTAGCGGGAGGCTACAATGAGCAGTTCTTC. Its protein is CASSPRLAGGYNEQFF. The rearrangement uses TRBV7-2 and TRBJ2-1, with TRBD2 matching over 13 bases. There are 16 residues in the CDR3. Losses at the gene ends were 5 bases for V and 3 bases for J; bases not matched to a gene: 4. Germline V gene sequence: CDR1 SGHTA, CDR2 FQGNSA.

The rearrangement joins TRBV4-1 to TRBJ2-5, with 9 bases fitting TRBD2. CDR3 length: 16 residues. Trimming removed 4 bases from V and 4 bases from J; junction bases left unmatched: 10. CDR1 is MGHRA and CDR2 is YSYEKL in the germline V gene. The CDR3 bases are TGCGCCAGCAGCCCCCGTGAGCGGGGGGCGGGAGAGACCCAGTACTTC. It is translated as CASSPRERGAGETQYF.

The chain is built from TRBV4-1 and TRBJ2-3; D gene ambiguous. Germline values: CDR1 MGHRA, CDR2 YSYEKL. V lost 3 bases and J lost 4, with 14 bases in between. This CDR3 spans 15 amino acids. The CDR3: CASSHPAKFPDTQYF. CDR3 sequence (DNA): TGCGCCAGCAGCCACCCCGCTAAGTTTCCAGATACGCAGTATTTT.

This chain uses TRBV5-1 with TRBJ2-3; TRBD1 matches at 8 bases. The CDR3 is made up of 15 amino acids. Germline V gene sequence: CDR1 SGHRS, CDR2 YFSETQ. Trimming at V came to 3 bases and at J to 6 bases, leaving 9 bases not matched to a gene. The CDR3 bases are TGCGCCAGCAGCTCGGGACAGGCTTCAGGGGATACGCAGTATTTT. Protein sequence: CASSSGQASGDTQYF.